This T cell receptor beta chain is drawn from a study of blood T cell repertoires in COVID-19. As for the study in general: From T cells, B-cell-depleted T cells, or PBMCs came the material, which was cDNA or gDNA.

The junction had 2 bases not matched to a gene; V was cut back by 2 bases and J by 2 bases. The CDR3 runs to 14 residues. CDR1 ENHRY and CDR2 SYGVKD come from the germline V gene. The authors' processing: For nucleated cells, counts were estimated from reference gene primer amplification. This table comes from immunoSEQ multiplex PCR, and its TCRdb copy is limited to in-frame clones, with some not included. V and J calls plus clone size are reproduced from that table; the DNA served to infer D and trimming. The repertoire consists of under 300,000 clones, with less than 85% occurring once and the leading ten covering about 5%.

The chain is built from TRBV10-3 and TRBJ2-7, with TRBD1 matching 8 bases. Sample: peripheral blood. The sequence was collected from a man aged 55-75 years who had recovered from COVID-19. The DNA of the CDR3 is TGTGCCATCAGTGAGAGACAGGGGCCCTACGAGCAGTACTTC. Translating gives CAISERQGPYEQYF.